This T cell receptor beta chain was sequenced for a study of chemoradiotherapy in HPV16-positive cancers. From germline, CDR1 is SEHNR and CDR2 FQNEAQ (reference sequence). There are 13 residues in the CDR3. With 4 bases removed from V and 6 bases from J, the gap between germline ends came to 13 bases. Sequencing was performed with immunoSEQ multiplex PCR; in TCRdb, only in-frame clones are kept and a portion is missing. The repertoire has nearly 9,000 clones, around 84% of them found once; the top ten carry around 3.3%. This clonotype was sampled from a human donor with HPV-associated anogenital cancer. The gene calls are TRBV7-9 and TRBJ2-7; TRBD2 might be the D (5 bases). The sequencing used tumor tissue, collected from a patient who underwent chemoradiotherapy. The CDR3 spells CASSWPSGVEQYF. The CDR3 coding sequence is TGTGCCAGCAGCTGGCCCTCCGGGGTCGAGCAGTACTTC.